This T cell receptor (beta chain) was obtained from a study of blood T cell repertoires in COVID-19. Per the germline V gene, CDR1 is MNHEY and CDR2 is SVGAGI. The CDR3 covers 13 residues. The germline V and J ends were trimmed by 5 bases and 3 bases, with 11 bases remaining between them. TCRdb's copy holds only in-frame clones and misses some; the assay was immunoSEQ multiplex PCR. The sample contains 150,000 or so clones, around 84% of which appear only once. The V gene is TRBV6-5, the J gene TRBJ2-7, with D possibly being TRBD1 (6 bases). The specimen was peripheral blood. The sequence came from a man aged 80 or over with acute or convalescent COVID-19. This CDR3 is CASSPGHLYEQYV. The CDR3 bases are TGTGCCAGCAGTCCGGGACACCTCTACGAGCAGTACGTC.